These 23 T cell receptor beta chains were sequenced from one sample in a study of Ad26.COV2.S vaccination and SARS-CoV-2 variants. This sample's treatment: roughly 20 received Ad26.COV2.S at low or high dose, single or two shots; 5 received placebo; per-sample allocation not given. Sampling occurred on day 63 after the first vaccine or placebo injection. The data were produced by immunoSEQ multiplex PCR, yet TCRdb's version contains in-frame clones alone and is incomplete. The sample consists of 300,000 to 350,000 clones, about 88% of them appearing once. This specimen consisted of peripheral blood, obtained in a trial of Ad26.COV2.S vaccine versus placebo. The receptors derive from a person between 18 and 65 years old who received the Ad26.COV2.S COVID-19 vaccine or a placebo.

This chain uses TRBV28 with TRBJ1-1; D unclear. V lost 7 bases and J lost 0, with 9 bases in between. The germline V gene has CDR1 MDHEN and CDR2 SYDVKM. CDR3 length: 13 residues. CDR3 nucleotide sequence: TGTGCCAGCACCGGTCCGATGAACACTGAAGCTTTCTTT. Its protein product is CASTGPMNTEAFF. Based on the CDR3 plus reference TRBV28 and TRBJ1-1, the full variable domain is DVKVTQSSRYLVKRTGEKVFLECVQDMDHENMFWYRQDPGLGLRLIYFSYDVKMKEKGDIPEGYSVSREKKERFSLILESASTNQTSMYLCASTGPMNTEAFFGQGTRLTVV.

This chain connects TRBV20-1 to TRBJ2-7; possibly TRBD1 or TRBD2 for D (7 bases each). CDR3 length: 11 amino acids. V lost 5 bases and J 7 bases, leaving 12 bases between the germline ends. CDR1 DFQATT and CDR2 SNEGSKA come from the germline V gene (reference sequence). This chain's CDR3 is CSAGEGAEQYF. In nucleotides, the CDR3 is TGCAGTGCTGGGGAGGGGGCGGAGCAGTACTTC.

The rearrangement uses TRBV4-3 and TRBJ2-7; D might be TRBD1 (8 bases). Germline loops: CDR1 LGHNA, CDR2 YSLEER. This CDR3 spans 15 amino acids. The V and J ends lost 6 bases and 8 bases respectively, with 23 bases between them. The CDR3 DNA follows: TGCGCCAGCAGTCGGGGGGCGGACAGGGATCGGAAGCAGTACTTC. Residues: CASSRGADRDRKQYF.

Only one count was recorded for this clone. The genes are TRBV5-1 and TRBJ2-6, with TRBD2 matching 7 bases. Germline V CDR1 and CDR2: SGHRS, YFSETQ. The CDR3 has 17 residues. With V trimmed by 0 bases and J by 1 base, 4 bases remained unmatched. CDR3 protein: CASSLARGGSGANVLTF. In nucleotides, the CDR3 is TGCGCCAGCAGCTTGGCTAGGGGAGGGTCTGGGGCCAACGTCCTGACTTTC. The variable domain in full, with the rest retrieved from reference TRBV5-1 and TRBJ2-6, is KAGVTQTPRYLIKTRGQQVTLSCSPISGHRSVSWYQQTPGQGLQFLFEYFSETQRNKGNFPGRFSGRQFSNSRSEMNVSTLELGDSALYLCASSLARGGSGANVLTFGAGSRLTVL.

The chain is built from TRBV24-1 and TRBJ2-3; either TRBD1 or TRBD2 may fit D (5 bases each). CDR3 size: 14 residues. Germline assignment: CDR1 KGHDR and CDR2 SFDVKD. V lost 5 bases, J lost 2 bases, and 10 bases lay in between. The CDR3 DNA sequence: TGTGCCACCAGTGCGAGGGGAGCCACAGATACGCAGTATTTT. Its translation is CATSARGATDTQYF.

V gene TRBV2 combines with J gene TRBJ1-5; 7 nucleotides agree with TRBD1. The CDR3 consists of 14 residues. Germline CDR1 SNHLY, CDR2 FYNNEI. V shed 11 bases, J shed 2 bases, and the junction held 9 bases outside the gene matches. Here the CDR3 DNA reads TGTGCCTGCAAGACAGGGAGTGGCAATCAGCCCCAGCATTTT. Protein product: CACKTGSGNQPQHF. The whole variable domain, filled in from reference TRBV2 and TRBJ1-5, reads EPEVTQTPSHQVTQMGQEVILRCVPISNHLYFYWYRQILGQKVEFLVSFYNNEISEKSEIFDDQFSVERPDGSNFTLKIRSTKLEDSAMYFCACKTGSGNQPQHFGDGTRLSIL.

The rearrangement joins TRBV5-1 to TRBJ1-1; weak D call: TRBD1 (6 bases). Per the germline V gene, CDR1 is SGHRS and CDR2 is YFSETQ. The CDR3 length is 14 residues. The V and J ends lost 5 bases and 1 base respectively, with 12 bases between them. CDR3 sequence (DNA): TGCGCCAGCAGGCAGGGCAGGGGGAACACTGAAGCTTTCTTT. It specifies CASRQGRGNTEAFF.

The genes are TRBV10-1 and TRBJ2-3; 8 nucleotides align to TRBD2. The V segment lost 3 bases and the J segment 0 bases; nucleotides outside the gene matches: 5. Germline CDR1 reads WNHNN; CDR2 reads SYGVQD (reference sequence). This CDR3 contains 16 residues. The CDR3 reads CASSDTAGASTDTQYF. The DNA for the CDR3 is TGCGCCAGCAGTGATACAGCGGGGGCCAGCACAGATACGCAGTATTTT.

The chain carries TRBV6-5 and TRBJ1-1; D not resolved. V lost 6 bases and J 0 bases, leaving 14 bases between the germline ends. This CDR3 region has 15 residues. Germline CDR1 MNHEY, CDR2 SVGAGI. CDR3 amino acids: CASRTPDTLNTEAFF. The CDR3 DNA reads TGTGCCAGCAGAACACCCGACACCCTGAACACTGAAGCTTTCTTT.

V usage is TRBV5-1 and J usage is TRBJ2-2; 7 bases match TRBD1. The germline gives CDR1 SGHRS, CDR2 YFSETQ. The length of the CDR3 is 15 residues. V lost 4 bases, J lost 6 bases, and 9 bases stayed unmatched. CDR3 amino acids: CASSPGDSLPGELFF. CDR3 in DNA: TGCGCCAGCAGCCCAGGGGACAGTTTGCCCGGGGAGCTGTTTTTT.

The rearrangement joins TRBV5-4 to TRBJ2-7; perhaps TRBD2 as D (6 bases). CDR1 is SGHNT and CDR2 is YYREEE in the germline V gene (reference sequence). The V and J ends lost 4 bases and 4 bases respectively, with 12 bases between them. The CDR3 is made up of 13 amino acids. CDR3 nucleotide sequence: TGTGCCAGCAGCAGGGACTTTGGGTACGAGCAGTACTTC. This translates into CASSRDFGYEQYF.

The chain carries TRBV14 and TRBJ2-5, with 8 bases lining up with TRBD1. The germline CDR1 and CDR2 sequences are SGHDN and FVKESK. V lost 1 base to trimming and J lost 5 bases; unmatched junction nucleotides: 12. This CDR3 has 17 amino acids. CDR3 DNA sequence: TGTGCCAGCAGCCAAGCCGGGACAGGTGGTGGAAGCGAGACCCAGTACTTC. It is translated as CASSQAGTGGGSETQYF. The whole variable domain, filled in from reference TRBV14 and TRBJ2-5, reads EAGVTQFPSHSVIEKGQTVTLRCDPISGHDNLYWYRRVMGKEIKFLLHFVKESKQDESGMPNNRFLAERTGGTYSTLKVQPAELEDSGVYFCASSQAGTGGGSETQYFGPGTRLLVL.

DNA for the CDR3: TGTGCCAGCTCTCCCCCTAGCATACGGAACACTGAAGCTTTCTTT. It yields the protein CASSPPSIRNTEAFF. The genes are TRBV18 and TRBJ1-1; D not resolved. The CDR3 is 15 amino acids. From germline, CDR1 is KGHSH and CDR2 LQKENI. Trimming removed 6 bases at V and 1 base at J, with 15 bases between.

Details on this clone: The identical CDR3 is also encoded by other nucleotide sequences in the sample. The chain combines TRBV18 with TRBJ2-3; D is perhaps TRBD1 or TRBD2 (5 bases each). The CDR3 covers 12 residues. Per germline, CDR1 KGHSH and CDR2 LQKENI. V dropped 3 bases and J dropped 6 bases, with 7 bases sitting between them. The CDR3 protein is CASSPGTDTQYF. Written as DNA, the CDR3 is TGTGCCAGCTCACCGGGGACGGATACGCAGTATTTT.

This clone was observed a handful of times. The rearrangement uses TRBV4-1 and TRBJ2-3; no definite D call. Germline loops: CDR1 MGHRA, CDR2 YSYEKL. The CDR3 covers 16 residues. V was shortened by 1 base and J by 0 bases, with 11 bases between the two germline ends. CDR3 nucleotide sequence: TGCGCCAGCAGCCAAGTAGACTTGATTAGCACAGATACGCAGTATTTT. Its protein is CASSQVDLISTDTQYF.

The chain joins TRBV28 to TRBJ1-3, with D possibly being TRBD1 (6 bases). The CDR3 spans 13 residues. Germline-derived CDR1 and CDR2 are MDHEN and SYDVKM. Trimming shortened V by 9 bases and J by 0 bases, and 9 bases separated the two germline ends. CDR3 nucleotides: TGTGCCAGTCACAGGGACTCTGGAAACACCATATATTTT. This codes for CASHRDSGNTIYF.

This chain links TRBV7-6 with TRBJ2-7; either TRBD1 or TRBD2 may fit D (5 bases each). The CDR3 runs to 14 residues. Germline loops: CDR1 SGHVS, CDR2 FNYEAQ. The V gene lost 3 bases and the J gene lost 6 bases, with 15 bases spanning the gap. CDR3 DNA: TGTGCCAGCAGCTTGACCGGGACGTCGGGCGAGCAGTACTTC. Residues: CASSLTGTSGEQYF.

Comments on this clone: Additional DNA sequences in this sample encode the identical CDR3. This rearrangement joins TRBV7-9 to TRBJ1-1; TRBD1 matches at 9 bases. V shed 3 bases and J 5 bases; nucleotides not matched to a gene: 1. This CDR3 contains 13 residues. From germline, CDR1 is SEHNR and CDR2 FQNEAQ (reference sequence). The chain's CDR3 is CASSLTGGTEAFF. The CDR3 DNA sequence: TGTGCCAGCAGCTTGACAGGGGGGACTGAAGCTTTCTTT.

This chain links TRBV7-2 with TRBJ2-3; 7 nucleotides match TRBD2. The CDR3 runs to 17 residues. The germline V gene encodes CDR1 SGHTA and CDR2 FQGNSA. Germline trimming cut 1 base from V and 4 bases from J; bases unmatched to any gene: 11. The CDR3 DNA follows: TGTGCCAGCAGCTTAGACGGGAGGTGGAGGGTATCAGATACGCAGTATTTT. It encodes CASSLDGRWRVSDTQYF.

This clone was seen a single time. The chain employs TRBV5-1 and TRBJ2-1, with unresolved D. Germline V gives CDR1 SGHRS, CDR2 YFSETQ. The V gene lost 0 bases and the J gene lost 5 bases, with 12 bases spanning the gap. There are 15 residues in the CDR3. For the CDR3, the DNA is TGCGCCAGCAGCTTGGCGTTAAACGCAGACAATGAGCAGTTCTTC. Residues: CASSLALNADNEQFF. The complete variable domain, with remaining parts taken from reference TRBV5-1 and TRBJ2-1, reads KAGVTQTPRYLIKTRGQQVTLSCSPISGHRSVSWYQQTPGQGLQFLFEYFSETQRNKGNFPGRFSGRQFSNSRSEMNVSTLELGDSALYLCASSLALNADNEQFFGPGTRLTVL.

This chain connects TRBV5-1 to TRBJ2-6; no definite D call. The CDR3 extends over 16 amino acids. V was shortened by 0 bases and J by 2 bases, with 9 bases between the two germline ends. Germline values: CDR1 SGHRS, CDR2 YFSETQ. The CDR3 coding sequence is TGCGCCAGCAGCTTGGCCAGTGGTACTGGGGCCAACGTCCTGACTTTC. Translation gives CASSLASGTGANVLTF.

This clone came up once. The chain uses TRBV20-1 and TRBJ1-5, with 7 positions matching TRBD1. V trimming: 3 bases; J trimming: 3 bases; junction bases outside the gene matches: 8. CDR3 length equals 15 residues. In germline, CDR1 is DFQATT, CDR2 SNEGSKA (reference sequence). The CDR3 nucleotides are TGCAGTGCTAGTCCCCCGACAGGGATCAATCAGCCCCAGCATTTT. Translating gives CSASPPTGINQPQHF.

The CDR3 DNA reads TGTGCCAGCACGGCGGGAGGGAGCCAAGAGACCCAGTACTTC. Protein: CASTAGGSQETQYF. This rearrangement joins TRBV18 to TRBJ2-5; 9 bases are a match to TRBD2. Germline assignment: CDR1 KGHSH and CDR2 LQKENI. This CDR3 region has 14 residues. Losses at the gene ends were 8 bases for V and 1 base for J; bases not matched to a gene: 5.